This T cell receptor beta chain was identified during a study of T cells in localized non-small cell lung cancer. Produced via immunoSEQ multiplex PCR; TCRdb's table is partial and in-frame only. This sample has thousands of clones; 20% to 25% occur once, and the top ten carry around 8%. The study, taken as a whole, reports: Clonality peaked in uninvolved adjacent lung rather than tumor.

V was trimmed by 1 base and J by 4 bases, leaving 13 bases between them. The V gene's germline CDR1 is MNHGY and CDR2 SAAAGT. The CDR3 is 15 residues long. Details on this clone: The antigen is unknown.

The rearrangement links TRBV6-8 to TRBJ1-1, with TRBD1 as a possible D gene (5 bases). This sequence originates from an older male donor with stage III squamous cell lung carcinoma. The source was lung tumor tissue, collected before any cancer treatment. In DNA form, the CDR3 reads TGTGCCAGCAGTTACTTGCGTATGGGGGGCACTGAAGCTTTCTTT. Residues: CASSYLRMGGTEAFF.